This is a list of T cell receptor beta chains from one sample in a study of beta chain features in type 1 diabetes. TCRdb keeps only in-frame clones here, not all; method: immunoSEQ multiplex PCR. The table includes around 310,000 clones, roughly 13% detected once. Input material: naive CD4+ T cells from blood. The receptors were gathered from a woman between 18 and 29 years old with type 1 diabetes. Both conserved end residues are part of each CDR3. D genes are given only for firm matches. The size entry is marked missing in some rows and otherwise reads once, few, many or a size class.

>TRBV7-2|TRBJ2-1|few|TRBD1
CASSRQGSNEQFF
TGTGCCAGCAGCAGACAGGGGAGCAATGAGCAGTTCTTC
>TRBV18|TRBJ2-3|few|NA
CASSPPTRSTDTQYF
TGTGCCAGCTCACCACCAACGAGGAGCACAGATACGCAGTATTTT
>TRBV14|TRBJ2-2|few|NA
CASSPLTGELFF
TGTGCCAGCAGCCCCTTAACCGGGGAGCTGTTTTTT
>TRBV12-5|TRBJ2-1|NA|TRBD1
CASGLVHTGDGNEQFF
TGTGCTAGTGGTTTGGTACACACAGGGGACGGCAATGAGCAGTTCTTC
>TRBV18|TRBJ1-5|NA|NA
CASSPGPGEGPQHF
TGTGCCAGCTCACCGGGGCCAGGGGAAGGGCCCCAGCATTTT
>TRBV18|TRBJ1-1|few|NA
CASSSSGGLEAFF
TGTGCCAGCTCCTCTTCAGGAGGGTTAGAAGCTTTCTTT
>TRBV27|TRBJ2-5|few|NA
CASSADRNRETQYF
TGTGCCAGCAGTGCTGACAGGAACCGAGAGACCCAGTACTTC
>TRBV7-2|TRBJ1-2|few|TRBD1
CASSTGTGGADGYTF
TGTGCCAGCAGCACAGGGACAGGGGGCGCGGATGGCTACACCTTC
>TRBV10-3|TRBJ2-1|few|NA
CAIRSGNLKDNEQFF
TGTGCCATCAGGTCGGGGAACTTAAAGGACAATGAGCAGTTCTTC
>TRBV2|TRBJ2-7|few|NA
CASTLAALGEQYF
TGTGCCAGCACCCTAGCTGCGCTGGGCGAGCAGTACTTC
>TRBV9|TRBJ2-3|NA|NA
CASSPTSLGDTQYF
TGTGCCAGCAGCCCGACGTCTCTAGGAGATACGCAGTATTTT
>TRBV18|TRBJ1-2|NA|NA
CASSPSIQGLYGYTF
TGTGCCAGCTCACCATCGATACAGGGCCTTTATGGCTACACCTTC
>TRBV7-2|TRBJ2-3|NA|TRBD2
CASSLGLAGGTDTQYF
TGTGCCAGCAGCTTAGGACTAGCGGGAGGCACAGATACGCAGTATTTT
>TRBV7-6|TRBJ2-2|NA|NA
CASTPDKIARTGELFF
TGTGCCAGCACCCCTGACAAGATTGCAAGGACCGGGGAGCTGTTTTTT